The following is a T cell receptor beta chain sequence with its context. This clonotype came up many times. Its antigen remains undetermined. No quality values exist for individual bases; no much larger clone is one base distant. The data originate from a study of T cells in Graves' hyperthyroidism and ophthalmopathy (dated by TCRdb to between 2018 and 2020). With respect to the entire study: Peripheral blood was sampled at the time of initial diagnosis, prior to any treatment. After blood sampling, hyperthyroidism patients were treated with methimazole at a starting dose of 30 mg daily, and ophthalmopathy patients were treated with high-dose intravenous methylprednisolone. Whether ophthalmopathy could be predicted prospectively was tested in an independent validation cohort made up of under 20 hyperthyroidism patients plus 17 patients who later progressed to ophthalmopathy. The 100 discovery patients were randomly split 7:3 into training and test sets. To identify TCR V-J signatures that set the groups apart, the researchers used a discovery cohort of more than 95 patients, made up of roughly 40 with Graves' ophthalmopathy and some 55 with stable Graves' hyperthyroidism. The paper describes TCR Vbeta CDR3 sequencing of fewer than 150 peripheral blood samples, made up of 43 ophthalmopathy patients, approximately 76 hyperthyroidism patients and about 17 progressor patients. The study also compared thyroid tissue and blood T-cell repertoires from several Graves' hyperthyroidism patients. The investigation overall reported the following: During validation, the model predicted progression to ophthalmopathy a median of approximately six months ahead of onset, with approximately 70% sensitivity and around 72% specificity. Ophthalmopathy was separated from stable hyperthyroidism by a 13 V-J signature model, with approximately 90% sensitivity and about 84% specificity obtained in cross-validation and 80%/75% obtained in testing. Most expanded thyroid clonotypes (frequency above 0.001) were also found in blood, which suggests that blood repertoires may mirror thyroid immune responses. Sample size was not statistically predetermined, and investigators were not blinded to group allocation.

TCR beta CDR3 regions were amplified from RNA transcripts. The TCR CDR3 was subjected to a first round of RT-PCR using the HTBI primer set and the Qiagen OneStep RT-PCR kit. Libraries were constructed in a second round of multiplex PCR, after which size selection and purification were carried out. The libraries were sequenced on an Illumina HiSeq2000 using paired-end 100 bp reads. The source study handled its data this way. Raw data were processed with SOAPnuke, discarding reads with adapters, uncalled bases, mean Phred below 15, or no exact constant-primer or identifier match. High-quality paired reads were merged with COPE v1.2.5, and unique nucleotide sequences were defined as clonotypes. Clonotypes were aligned to IMGT TRBV, TRBD and TRBJ reference segments using MiTCR v1.1. Only V-J combinations with frequency above 0.0001, covering 99.2% of repertoires, were analysed. A TCS score was defined as the ratio between F50 (clonal expansion) and ExV (chaos), using BLOSUM62-based TCRdist between CDR3 peptides within each V-J. Welch's t-statistics and random forest reduced some 510 V-J features to roughly 13, which were used in a naive Bayes classifier (R e1071). TCRdb reprocessing: public reads trimmed at Q25 with fastp, clones called with MiXCR, in-frame beta chains kept. For every CDR3 protein sequence, its rows merge into one entry that carries the most common genes and DNA. The V and J calls and clone size come from TCRdb's table, not from the authors' own analysis. The sample table shows under 450,000 distinct CDR3 sequences, and around a sixth are seen once. 13% to 15% of the sample rests with the top ten.

The junction shows trimming of 3 bases on V and 6 bases on J, plus 18 bases between the germline ends. The CDR3 spans 15 residues, from the cysteine through the phenylalanine. Here the CDR3 DNA is all that survives: 45 bases in frame from base 1. For CDR1 and CDR2, the germline V gene lists SGHRS and YFSETQ. Stable Graves' hyperthyroidism was defined as the absence of progression to ophthalmopathy over 18 months of follow-up. The hyperthyroidism patients were between 18 and 65 years old and newly diagnosed, with a disease duration of less than 2 months. Any patient with an uncontrolled infection, another autoimmune disease, pregnancy or lactation was excluded. Clinical symptoms, serum thyroxine and TRAb, thyroid ultrasound, and orbital computed tomography formed the basis for the diagnoses. Ficoll-Paque density gradient centrifugation was used to isolate PBMCs from around 10 ml of fresh peripheral blood. Total RNA was extracted with Trizol reagent, and quality was checked on an Agilent 2100 Bioanalyzer.

The chain uses TRBV5-1 and TRBJ1-2, and perhaps TRBD1 as D gene, on 5 matching bases. This clonotype was obtained from a woman aged 18-35 years with Graves' hyperthyroidism. Sequencing was done on a sample of blood. Read as DNA, the sequence is TGCGCCAGCAGCTCACCAGGGAGGGCGGCAGATGGCTACACCTTC. Translated, this is CASSSPGRAADGYTF.